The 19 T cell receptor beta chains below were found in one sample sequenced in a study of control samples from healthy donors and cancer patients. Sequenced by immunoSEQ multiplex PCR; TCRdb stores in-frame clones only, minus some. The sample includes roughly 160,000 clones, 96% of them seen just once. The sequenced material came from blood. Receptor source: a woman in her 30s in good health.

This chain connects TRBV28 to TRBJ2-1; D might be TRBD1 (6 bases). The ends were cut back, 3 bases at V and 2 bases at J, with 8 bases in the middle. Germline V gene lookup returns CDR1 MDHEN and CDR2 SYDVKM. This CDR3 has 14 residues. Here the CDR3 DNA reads TGTGCCAGCAGTTTCAAGGGGGCCTACAATGAGCAGTTCTTC. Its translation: CASSFKGAYNEQFF.

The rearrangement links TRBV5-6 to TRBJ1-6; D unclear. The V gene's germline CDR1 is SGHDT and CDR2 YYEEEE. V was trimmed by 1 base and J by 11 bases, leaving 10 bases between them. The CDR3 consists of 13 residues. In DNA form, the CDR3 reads TGTGCCAGCAGCTTGTTTCCTAAGGCACCCCTCCACTTT. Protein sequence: CASSLFPKAPLHF.

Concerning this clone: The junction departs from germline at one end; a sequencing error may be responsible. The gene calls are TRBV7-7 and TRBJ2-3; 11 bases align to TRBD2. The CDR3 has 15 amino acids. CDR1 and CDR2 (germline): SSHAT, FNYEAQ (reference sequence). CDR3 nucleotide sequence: TGTGCTAGCAGCCGACTAGCGGGACCCACAGATACGCAGTATTTT. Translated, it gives CASSRLAGPTDTQYF. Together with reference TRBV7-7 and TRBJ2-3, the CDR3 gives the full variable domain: GAGVSQSPRYKVTKRGQDVTLRCDPISSHATLYWYQQALGQGPEFLTYFNYEAQPDKSGLPSDRFSAERPEGSISTLTIQRTEQRDSAMYRCASSRLAGPTDTQYFGPGTRLTVL.

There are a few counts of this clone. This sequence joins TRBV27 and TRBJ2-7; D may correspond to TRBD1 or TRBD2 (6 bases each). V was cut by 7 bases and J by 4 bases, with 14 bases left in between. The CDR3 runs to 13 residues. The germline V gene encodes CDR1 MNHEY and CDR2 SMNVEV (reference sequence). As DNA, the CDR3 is TGTGCCAGCATGGGGGGCGGGGAGTACGAGCAGTACTTC. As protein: CASMGGGEYEQYF.

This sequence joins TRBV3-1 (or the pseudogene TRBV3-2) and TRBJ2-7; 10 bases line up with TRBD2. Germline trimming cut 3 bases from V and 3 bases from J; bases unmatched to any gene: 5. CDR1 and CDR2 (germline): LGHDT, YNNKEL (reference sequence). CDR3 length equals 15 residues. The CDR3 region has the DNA TGTGCCAGCAGCCACGGACTAGCGGCCTTCTACGAGCAGTACTTC. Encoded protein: CASSHGLAAFYEQYF.

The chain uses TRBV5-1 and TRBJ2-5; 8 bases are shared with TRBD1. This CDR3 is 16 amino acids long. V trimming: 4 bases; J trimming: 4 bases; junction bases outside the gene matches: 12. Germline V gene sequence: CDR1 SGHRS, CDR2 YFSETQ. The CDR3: CASSRSAGGFGETQYF. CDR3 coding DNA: TGCGCCAGCAGCCGGAGCGCAGGGGGCTTTGGAGAGACCCAGTACTTC.

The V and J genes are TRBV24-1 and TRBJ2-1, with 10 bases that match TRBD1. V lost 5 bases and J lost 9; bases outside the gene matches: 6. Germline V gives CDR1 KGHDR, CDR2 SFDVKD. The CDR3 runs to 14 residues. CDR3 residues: CATSARDRGFEQFF. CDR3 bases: TGTGCCACCAGTGCACGGGACAGGGGCTTTGAGCAGTTCTTC.

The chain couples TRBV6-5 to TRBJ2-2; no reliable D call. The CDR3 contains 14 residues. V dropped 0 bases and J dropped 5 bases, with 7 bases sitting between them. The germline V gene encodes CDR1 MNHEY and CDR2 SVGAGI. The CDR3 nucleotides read TGTGCCAGCAGTTACTCGGTGGGGACCGGGGAGCTGTTTTTT. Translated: CASSYSVGTGELFF.

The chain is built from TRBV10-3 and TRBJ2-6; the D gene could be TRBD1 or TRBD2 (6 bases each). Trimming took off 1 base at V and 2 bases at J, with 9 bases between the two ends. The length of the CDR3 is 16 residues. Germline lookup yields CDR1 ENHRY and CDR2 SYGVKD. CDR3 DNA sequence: TGTGCCATCAGTGAGTGGGGGGCACCTGGGGCCAACGTCCTGACTTTC. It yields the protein CAISEWGAPGANVLTF.

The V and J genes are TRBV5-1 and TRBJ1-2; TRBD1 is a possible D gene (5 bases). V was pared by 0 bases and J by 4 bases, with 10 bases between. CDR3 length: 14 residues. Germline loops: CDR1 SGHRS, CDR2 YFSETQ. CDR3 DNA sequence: TGCGCCAGCAGCTTGGGACAGAACACCTATGGCTACACCTTC. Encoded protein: CASSLGQNTYGYTF.

For the CDR3, the DNA is TGTGCCAGCAGTTGGGACAGGGCCGGCGAGCAGTACTTC. It yields the protein CASSWDRAGEQYF. The rearrangement joins TRBV6-5 to TRBJ2-7; 9 nucleotides agree with TRBD1. This CDR3 has 13 residues. Trimming at V came to 4 bases and at J to 6 bases, leaving 4 bases not matched to a gene. The germline V gene has CDR1 MNHEY and CDR2 SVGAGI.

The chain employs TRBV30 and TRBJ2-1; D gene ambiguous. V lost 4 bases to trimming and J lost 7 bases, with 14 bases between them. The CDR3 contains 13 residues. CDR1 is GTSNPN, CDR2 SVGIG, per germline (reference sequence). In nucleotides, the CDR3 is TGTGCCTGGAAAATAAAAGGAACAAATGAGCAGTTCTTC. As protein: CAWKIKGTNEQFF. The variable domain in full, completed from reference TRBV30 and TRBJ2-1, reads SQTIHQWPATLVQPVGSPLSLECTVEGTSNPNLYWYRQAAGRGLQLLFYSVGIGQISSEVPQNLSASRPQDRQFILSSKKLLLSDSGFYLCAWKIKGTNEQFFGPGTRLTVL.

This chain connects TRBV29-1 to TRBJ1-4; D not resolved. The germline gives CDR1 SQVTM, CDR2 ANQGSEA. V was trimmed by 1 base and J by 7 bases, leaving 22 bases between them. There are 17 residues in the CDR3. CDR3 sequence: CSVEAKGRGRYGEKLFF. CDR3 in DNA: TGCAGCGTTGAAGCGAAAGGTCGGGGTCGGTACGGTGAAAAACTGTTTTTT. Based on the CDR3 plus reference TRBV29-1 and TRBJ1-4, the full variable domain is SAVISQKPSRDICQRGTSLTIQCQVDSQVTMMFWYRQQPGQSLTLIATANQGSEATYESGFVIDKFPISRPNLTFSTLTVSNMSPEDSSIYLCSVEAKGRGRYGEKLFFGSGTQLSVL.

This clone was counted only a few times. The CDR3 loop is CASSQASYEQYF. The CDR3 coding sequence is TGTGCCAGCAGCCAGGCCTCCTACGAGCAGTACTTC. The chain carries TRBV3-1 (or the pseudogene TRBV3-2) and TRBJ2-7; D not certain. The CDR3 has 12 amino acids. The germline V gene has CDR1 LGHDT and CDR2 YNNKEL (reference sequence). V was cut by 3 bases and J by 0 bases, with 3 bases left in between.

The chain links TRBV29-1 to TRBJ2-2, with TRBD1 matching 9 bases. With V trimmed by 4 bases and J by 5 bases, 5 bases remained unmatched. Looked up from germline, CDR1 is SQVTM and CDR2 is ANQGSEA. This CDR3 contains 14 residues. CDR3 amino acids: CSVGNRGRTGELFF. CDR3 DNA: TGCAGCGTTGGTAACAGGGGGCGAACCGGGGAGCTGTTTTTT.

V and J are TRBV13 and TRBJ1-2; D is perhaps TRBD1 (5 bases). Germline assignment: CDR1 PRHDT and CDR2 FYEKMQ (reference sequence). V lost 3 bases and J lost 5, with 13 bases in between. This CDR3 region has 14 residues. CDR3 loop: CASSFSGGEYGYTF. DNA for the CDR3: TGTGCCAGCAGCTTTTCGGGAGGGGAGTATGGCTACACCTTC. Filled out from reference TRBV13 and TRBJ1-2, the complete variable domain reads AAGVIQSPRHLIKEKRETATLKCYPIPRHDTVYWYQQGPGQDPQFLISFYEKMQSDKGSIPDRFSAQQFSDYHSELNMSSLELGDSALYFCASSFSGGEYGYTFGSGTRLTVV.

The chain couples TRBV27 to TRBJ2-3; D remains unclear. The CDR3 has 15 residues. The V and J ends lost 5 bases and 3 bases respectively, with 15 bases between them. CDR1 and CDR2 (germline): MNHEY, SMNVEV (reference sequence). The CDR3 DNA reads TGTGCCAGCAGTCCGATGGTAGTGAGGACAGATACGCAGTATTTT. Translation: CASSPMVVRTDTQYF.

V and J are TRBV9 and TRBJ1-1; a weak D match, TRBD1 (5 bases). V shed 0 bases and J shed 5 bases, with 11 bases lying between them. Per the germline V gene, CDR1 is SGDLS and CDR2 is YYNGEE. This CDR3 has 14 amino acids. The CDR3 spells CASSVGGGLTEAFF. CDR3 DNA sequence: TGTGCCAGCAGCGTAGGCGGGGGATTGACTGAAGCTTTCTTT. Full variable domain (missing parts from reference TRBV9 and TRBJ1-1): DSGVTQTPKHLITATGQRVTLRCSPRSGDLSVYWYQQSLDQGLQFLIQYYNGEERAKGNILERFSAQQFPDLHSELNLSSLELGDSALYFCASSVGGGLTEAFFGQGTRLTVV.

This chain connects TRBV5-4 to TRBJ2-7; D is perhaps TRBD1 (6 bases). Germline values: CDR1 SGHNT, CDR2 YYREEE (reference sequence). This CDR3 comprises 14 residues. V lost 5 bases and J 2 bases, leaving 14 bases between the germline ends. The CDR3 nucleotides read TGTGCCAGCAGAACCGGGACAAAACCCTACGAGCAGTACTTC. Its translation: CASRTGTKPYEQYF.